The clone carrying this T cell receptor beta chain was seen just once. These data originate in a study of blood T cell repertoires in COVID-19. This table comes from immunoSEQ multiplex PCR, and its TCRdb copy is limited to in-frame clones, with some not included. The data show under 500,000 clones, with nearly 90% seen just once and just under 2% held by the top ten. The CDR3 runs 14 residues. The germline gives CDR1 MDHEN, CDR2 SYDVKM. The V gene end was trimmed by 6 bases and the J gene end by 4 bases; junction bases not matched to a gene: 5. This TCR came from a woman aged 18-29 years with acute COVID-19. The material sequenced was PBMCs or T cells enriched from blood (not recorded which). The gene calls are TRBV28 and TRBJ1-2, with TRBD1 identical over 10 bases. The CDR3 bases are TGTGCCAGCAGCTTGGACAGGGGGACCTATGGCTACACCTTC. Translation: CASSLDRGTYGYTF.